This T cell receptor (beta chain) was sequenced for a study of cytomegalovirus exposure and HLA in healthy donors (dated by TCRdb to between 2016 and 2019). For context, the study as a whole: An earlier analysis of approximately 640 of the donors reported about 250 Gb of sequence data and about 100 million unique TCR beta sequences from 150 million to 200 million T cells. Approximately 310 gigabases of sequencing data and approximately 93 million unique TCR sequences were included in an early release covering around 600 HLA-typed donors. Among the roughly 400 genotyped donors, around 81% belonged to the genetic ancestry cluster associated with self-reported Caucasian donors. The aim of the study was to test whether cataloging public T cell receptors could identify signatures of past pathogen exposure. The study profiled the T cell repertoires of 550 to 700 subjects by immunosequencing and related them to cytomegalovirus serostatus. Along with the roughly 710-subject first cohort, a separate validation cohort of 120 different subjects was used. To predict cytomegalovirus infection status, the study combined high-throughput TCR immunosequencing, statistical association of individual TCRs with disease status, and machine learning. A later analysis re-analyzed previously published TCR beta repertoires from roughly 630 donors and added high-resolution HLA genotyping to study TCR occurrence patterns. The later analysis used no new phenotypic data to find candidate immune exposures, relying instead on TCR beta sequences and their occurrence across donors. An earlier analysis of 587 of the donors applied high-throughput TCR beta sequencing to assess whether each TCR beta V gene segment acted as functional or pseudogenic. Donor age, sex, ethnicity and CMV serostatus were compiled alongside the repertoire data. In a later genetic analysis, genome-wide SNP genotypes for about 65% of the 666 donors were used, and that subset was treated as a discovery cohort. Every discovery cohort repertoire had been produced on one sequencing platform. HLA typing covered class I and class II loci at four-digit resolution. The number of donors typed differed by locus, with roughly 629-640 for A, B, C, DRB1 and DQB1, around 560 for DQA1, approximately 570 for DPA1, and some 440 for DPB1. Because of strong linkage in the cohort, a handful of DR-DQ haplotypes were treated as single units for association and clustering. Across some 400 genotyped donors of the cohort, an average of roughly 200,000 unique TCR beta nucleotide sequences per donor were sequenced, and roughly 20% of those sequences were non-productive. The study at large found these results: For the cohort, immune exposure information was limited to CMV serostatus. The classifier was reported to diagnose cytomegalovirus status with high specificity and sensitivity in both the original and validation cohorts. In a later genetic analysis, fewer N-insertions in productive TCRs were reported among donors in an Asian-associated ancestry cluster than the roughly 700-donor mean. A total of fewer than 200 TCR beta chains were listed by the study as associated with cytomegalovirus. In a later analysis, some 17,000 TCR beta sequences were associated with specific HLA alleles at a false discovery rate of 0.05. A further reported finding was that TCR beta sequences accurately predicted the HLA-A and HLA-B alleles for most subjects in the first cohort. A group of highly shared sequence variants was considered likely to be a technical artifact of the sequencing pipeline. In vitro tests confirmed that a few of the cytomegalovirus-associated TCR beta chains recognize cytomegalovirus antigens. In a later analysis, TCR association rates were found to vary across HLA loci, with the most associated TCRs seen for DRB1 alleles and the fewest for HLA-C alleles. V-gene and J-gene trimming of TCR beta chains was associated with a missense DCLRE1C variant in a later genetic analysis, and the association was replicated in an independent cohort. While some public TCRs were present in many individuals, most TCR sequences turned up only very rarely across donors. Correlated functional status among segregating V segments might reflect linkage disequilibrium, but an unknown experimental factor could not be ruled out. In an earlier analysis of more than 450 of the donors, most TCR beta V segments were observed in productive rearrangements about 87% or about 30% of the time, broadly matching IMGT annotations. Strong co-occurrence of HLA alleles, especially DR and DQ, made assigning TCR associations to individual alleles difficult. In a later analysis, most CMV-associated TCR beta chains were found to appear HLA-restricted, with HLA associations seemingly driven largely by CMV exposure. Some IMGT-functional V segments, including TRBV6-2 and TRBV6-3, could not be told apart with the 87-base-pair reads, so those segments were excluded. Several of the top co-occurrence clusters appeared to be linked to parvovirus B19, influenza, CMV and Epstein-Barr virus, according to a later analysis. In a later analysis, HLA-associated TCR beta chains were found to be more clonally expanded and to have lower generation probabilities than equally common non-associated chains. The earlier analysis of 587 of the donors excluded 15 to 20 rarely observed V segments, including chromosome 9 orphons, because counts were too low. In this cohort, only TCR beta chains were sequenced, and detectable features were limited by the absence of alpha or paired-chain data. The presence/absence analyses assumed that sequencing depth was roughly uniform across donors, and that assumption may not be true. HLA typing was unavailable for some donors at each locus, so association tests used only the typed subset. The authors suggested that the approach could potentially be generalized to other disease states and immunological phenotypes.

There are 14 amino acids in the CDR3, from cysteine to phenylalanine inclusive. Just CDR3 DNA is preserved here, 42 bases in frame from base 1. The junction carries 9 bases between V and J, which are trimmed by 3 bases and 1 base respectively. According to the germline V gene, CDR1 reads SGHTA and CDR2 reads FQGNSA. The cohort comprised some 700 healthy bone marrow donors. Cohort members were all nominally healthy when sampled, although unrecorded immune exposures were likely present. The donor was CMV seronegative and was included in the group of hundreds of seronegative cohort members. Each donor provided a peripheral blood sample, and peripheral blood mononuclear cells were used for TCR beta sequencing. The Qiagen DNeasy Blood Extraction Kit was used to extract genomic DNA from the blood cell samples. The library was obtained by the immunoSEQ multiplex PCR assay. A mixture of 60 forward primers for TCR Vbeta segments and 13 reverse primers for TCR Jbeta segments was used in the multiplex PCR. The CDR3 region of rearranged TCR beta genes was amplified from genomic DNA with a multiplex PCR assay. The amplified TCR beta libraries were sequenced on the Illumina HiSeq System as 87-base-pair reads. Per the source publication's procedure: Across the roughly 670 repertoires, a later analysis counted 75 million to 90 million unique TCR beta chains, around 10 million of which were shared by at least two donors. To remove PCR and sequencing errors, raw reads were error-corrected and collapsed into unique sequences using a nearest-neighbor algorithm that merged closely related sequences. Alignment of CDR3 sequences to IMGT reference sequences was used to assign V, D and J gene segments. Each retained sequence needed at least a six-nucleotide match to both a V gene segment and a J gene segment. A rearrangement counted as productive if the CDR3 had no stop codons and remained in frame with V and J, and every other rearrangement counted as non-productive. Following IMGT convention, CDR3 was defined as the stretch from the second conserved V-encoded cysteine up to the conserved J-encoded phenylalanine. In an earlier analysis of more than 550 of the donors, sequences lacking an unambiguous match to a single V gene segment were excluded. In an earlier analysis of 500 to 750 of the donors, V segments were called functional above 56.7% productive rearrangements and were called segregating when the between-donor standard deviation exceeded 5%. A statistical classification framework was developed to diagnose cytomegalovirus status using the catalog of TCR beta chain sequences. A later analysis assigned V and J genes by comparing TCR nucleotide sequences with IMGT/GENE-DB human TR gene sequences. A later analysis assigned CDR3 sequences and most-parsimonious VDJ recombination scenarios with the TCRdist pipeline. In a later analysis, each TCR beta chain was defined by its CDR3 amino acid sequence together with its V-gene family, and reads without a unique V-gene family were excluded. As a way to deal with suspected cross-contamination and a sequencing artifact, a later analysis dropped approximately 590 nucleotide sequences that were highly shared and had low generation probability. In a later analysis, a clonal expansion index was calculated for each public chain from normalized within-repertoire ranks of inferred template counts. Generation probabilities in a later analysis came from a VDJ recombination model fitted to out-of-frame rearrangements, and those results were checked against IGoR. In a later analysis, TCR-TCR, TCR-HLA and TCR-CMV co-occurrence was scored with hypergeometric tests, and a repertoire-size bias correction was applied to TCR pairs. A later analysis estimated false discovery rates by permuting HLA or CMV assignments 20 times. In a later analysis, co-occurring TCRs were grouped using DBSCAN, and TCRdist sequence similarity was added for clustering within HLA-allele-positive subsets. For co-occurrence clustering, repertoires with fewer than 30,000 or more than 120,000 public chains were excluded, along with a handful of repertoires with anomalous nucleotide sharing. TCRdb took this table from immuneACCESS and kept in-frame rearrangements with V and J called. Such tables lack part of the clones; where checked against another copy, unresolved V genes explain under half of the gap, and the rest is unexplained. The V and J calls and the clone size are those of that table, but D and trimming were determined from the DNA. This sample has around 130,000 clones in its table, and over 75% of those were observed once. In total, the top ten clones hold around 1.5% of the sample.

A note on this clone: The specificity of this receptor is unknown. It has no much larger one-base neighbor in the sample; base qualities were not kept.

The chain is encoded by TRBV7-2 joined to TRBJ2-5; TRBD2 is a possible D gene, resting on 6 matching bases. This sequence was found in a woman aged 18-35 years in good health and CMV-seronegative. Sequenced: PBMCs. The DNA sequence reads TGTGCCAGCAGCTTGCGGGGATTCCAAGAGACCCAGTACTTC. Its coded protein is CASSLRGFQETQYF.